This T cell receptor (beta chain) was observed in a study of blood T cells in healthy people across ages. The CDR3 contains 17 residues. V lost 9 bases, J lost 2 bases, and 18 bases stayed unmatched. Germline V gene lookup returns CDR1 SGHVT and CDR2 SQSDAQ. This clonotype turned up a few times. Sample-barcoded 5' priming and a J-beta primer mix drove a second PCR of roughly 6 to 12 cycles. TCRdb itself ran the 5' RACE reads through MiXCR, one entry per CDR3 protein. The sample lists about 1.8 million distinct CDR3 sequences; roughly 52% were seen once. The clonotype originates from a woman in her thirties or forties in good health. The material sequenced was blood. This rearrangement joins TRBV7-4 to TRBJ1-2; 7 positions match TRBD1. CDR3 in amino acids: CASLPSDRLTPNYGYTF. For the CDR3, the DNA is TGTGCCAGTTTACCATCGGACAGGTTAACCCCCAACTATGGCTACACCTTC.